The 5 T cell receptor beta chains below come from one sample, sequenced in a study of cytomegalovirus exposure and HLA in healthy donors (dated by TCRdb to about 2017). Receptor amplification or capture employed the immunoSEQ multiplex PCR assay. For the multiplex PCR, a mixture combining 60 forward primers for TCR Vbeta segments and 13 reverse primers for TCR Jbeta segments was used. Here the immuneACCESS table is served through TCRdb, limited to in-frame sequences with V and J called. Missing clones are a known gap in these copies; in checked studies unresolved V genes cover under half, and the rest lacks a known reason. Counted in this sample were 130,000 or so clones; around 9% of them appeared once. The top ten clones comprise 6.5% to 8.5% of the sample. Material: PBMCs. The receptor set was obtained from a woman in her thirties or forties in good health and CMV-seropositive.

This chain links TRBV15 with TRBJ2-5; the D is unclear. The CDR3 has 13 residues. Germline V CDR1 and CDR2: LNHNV, YYDKDF (reference sequence). Trimming stripped 6 bases from V and 5 bases from J, with 13 bases between. The CDR3 reads CATSWAYRETQYF. The CDR3 bases are TGTGCCACCAGTTGGGCTTATCGGGAGACCCAGTACTTC. Using reference TRBV15 and TRBJ2-5 for the parts outside the CDR3, the full variable domain is DAMVIQNPRYQVTQFGKPVTLSCSQTLNHNVMYWYQQKSSQAPKLLFHYYDKDFNNEADTPDNFQSRRPNTSFCFLDIRSPGLGDTAMYLCATSWAYRETQYFGPGTRLLVL.

The sample holds a few counts of this clone. This sequence joins TRBV9 and TRBJ2-7, with unresolved D. Trimming shortened V by 0 bases and J by 2 bases, and 9 bases separated the two germline ends. The CDR3 runs to 14 residues. Per the germline V gene, CDR1 is SGDLS and CDR2 is YYNGEE. The CDR3 coding sequence is TGTGCCAGCAGCGTAGATCTGAGTACCTACGAGCAGTACTTC. Its protein product is CASSVDLSTYEQYF.

The chain recombines TRBV5-1 with TRBJ2-7, with D perhaps matching TRBD1 (5 bases). V dropped 3 bases and J dropped 5 bases, with 12 bases sitting between them. The CDR3 spans 13 residues. Germline CDR1 and CDR2: SGHRS and YFSETQ. The CDR3 loop is CASSSLQGNEQYF. For the CDR3, the DNA is TGCGCCAGCAGCTCGCTCCAGGGTAACGAGCAGTACTTC.

V gene TRBV9 combines with J gene TRBJ2-1, with D possibly TRBD2 on 7 matching bases. The V and J ends lost 0 bases and 5 bases respectively, with 15 bases between them. Looked up from germline, CDR1 is SGDLS and CDR2 is YYNGEE. This CDR3 region has 16 residues. Here the CDR3 DNA reads TGTGCCAGCAGCGTAGTTCGGGGGGCTCGGGACAATGAGCAGTTCTTC. Protein: CASSVVRGARDNEQFF. Full variable domain (remainder filled in from reference TRBV9 and TRBJ2-1): DSGVTQTPKHLITATGQRVTLRCSPRSGDLSVYWYQQSLDQGLQFLIQYYNGEERAKGNILERFSAQQFPDLHSELNLSSLELGDSALYFCASSVVRGARDNEQFFGPGTRLTVL.

The chain is built from TRBV5-1 and TRBJ1-2; 8 bases match TRBD1. Trimming at V came to 3 bases and at J to 7 bases, leaving 5 bases not matched to a gene. The CDR3 contains 13 residues. Germline lookup yields CDR1 SGHRS and CDR2 YFSETQ. The CDR3 nucleotides are TGCGCCAGCAGCTCAGGACAGGGCGGTGGCTACACCTTC. Amino acid sequence: CASSSGQGGGYTF.